In its sample, the clone carrying this TCR beta chain was seen a few times. As yet, its antigen is unknown. These data are taken from a study of cytomegalovirus exposure and HLA in healthy donors. Across the whole study: The Caucasian-associated ancestry cluster held around 81% of around 380 genotyped donors. Whole-study findings and limits: Relative to equally common others, HLA-associated TCR beta chains showed greater clonal expansion in a later analysis. The listing of roughly 160 TCR beta chains classed them as cytomegalovirus-associated.

Primers included in the PCR were 60 Vbeta and 13 Jbeta primers. Authors' methods: Per a later analysis, the number of unique TCR beta chains was about 80 million, of which 10 million to 11 million were shared. Sequenced by immunoSEQ multiplex PCR; TCRdb stores in-frame clones only, minus some. From that table come the V and J calls and clone size; the DNA was used to work out D and trimming. The sample records about 170,000 clones, roughly 80% being singletons. The CDR3 spans 12 residues. V dropped 3 bases and J dropped 3 bases, with 6 bases sitting between them. The germline V gene encodes CDR1 MDHEN and CDR2 SYDVKM.

What was sequenced was PBMCs. V is TRBV28 and J is TRBJ2-7; D is possibly TRBD2 (5 bases). This TCR derives from a woman between 18 and 30 years old in good health and CMV-seronegative. The chain's CDR3 is CASSFRGYEQYF. In DNA, the CDR3 is TGTGCCAGCAGTTTCCGGGGCTACGAGCAGTACTTC.